This T cell receptor beta chain was retrieved from a study of shared clonotypes between healthy human individuals. Study summary: CD4 naive cells filled three plates per donor, CD4 memory three, CD8 naive two and CD8 memory one.

Remarks on this clone: What it binds is not known.

This CDR3 region has 14 residues. The V end lost 8 bases, the J end lost 4 bases, and 17 bases lay between the germline ends. Germline V gene data show CDR1 as MNHEY and CDR2 as SMNVEV (reference sequence). Points from the study as a whole: The researchers took only blood, and tissue repertoires probably look different.

Generated by immunoSEQ multiplex PCR, the TCRdb table keeps only in-frame clones and is missing some. The sample holds more than 2 million clones; 85% to 95% are singletons and the top ten take roughly 0.13%. V gene TRBV27 combines with J gene TRBJ1-2; D perhaps matches TRBD1 (5 bases). The specimen sequenced was naive CD4+ T cells sorted from blood. Subset indicated: CD45RA+ positively selected. The sequence came from a man between 18 and 29 years old in good health. CDR3 DNA sequence: TGTGCCAGCCCAGGGTTCCGGGGATCCTATGGCTACACCTTC. Its protein is CASPGFRGSYGYTF.